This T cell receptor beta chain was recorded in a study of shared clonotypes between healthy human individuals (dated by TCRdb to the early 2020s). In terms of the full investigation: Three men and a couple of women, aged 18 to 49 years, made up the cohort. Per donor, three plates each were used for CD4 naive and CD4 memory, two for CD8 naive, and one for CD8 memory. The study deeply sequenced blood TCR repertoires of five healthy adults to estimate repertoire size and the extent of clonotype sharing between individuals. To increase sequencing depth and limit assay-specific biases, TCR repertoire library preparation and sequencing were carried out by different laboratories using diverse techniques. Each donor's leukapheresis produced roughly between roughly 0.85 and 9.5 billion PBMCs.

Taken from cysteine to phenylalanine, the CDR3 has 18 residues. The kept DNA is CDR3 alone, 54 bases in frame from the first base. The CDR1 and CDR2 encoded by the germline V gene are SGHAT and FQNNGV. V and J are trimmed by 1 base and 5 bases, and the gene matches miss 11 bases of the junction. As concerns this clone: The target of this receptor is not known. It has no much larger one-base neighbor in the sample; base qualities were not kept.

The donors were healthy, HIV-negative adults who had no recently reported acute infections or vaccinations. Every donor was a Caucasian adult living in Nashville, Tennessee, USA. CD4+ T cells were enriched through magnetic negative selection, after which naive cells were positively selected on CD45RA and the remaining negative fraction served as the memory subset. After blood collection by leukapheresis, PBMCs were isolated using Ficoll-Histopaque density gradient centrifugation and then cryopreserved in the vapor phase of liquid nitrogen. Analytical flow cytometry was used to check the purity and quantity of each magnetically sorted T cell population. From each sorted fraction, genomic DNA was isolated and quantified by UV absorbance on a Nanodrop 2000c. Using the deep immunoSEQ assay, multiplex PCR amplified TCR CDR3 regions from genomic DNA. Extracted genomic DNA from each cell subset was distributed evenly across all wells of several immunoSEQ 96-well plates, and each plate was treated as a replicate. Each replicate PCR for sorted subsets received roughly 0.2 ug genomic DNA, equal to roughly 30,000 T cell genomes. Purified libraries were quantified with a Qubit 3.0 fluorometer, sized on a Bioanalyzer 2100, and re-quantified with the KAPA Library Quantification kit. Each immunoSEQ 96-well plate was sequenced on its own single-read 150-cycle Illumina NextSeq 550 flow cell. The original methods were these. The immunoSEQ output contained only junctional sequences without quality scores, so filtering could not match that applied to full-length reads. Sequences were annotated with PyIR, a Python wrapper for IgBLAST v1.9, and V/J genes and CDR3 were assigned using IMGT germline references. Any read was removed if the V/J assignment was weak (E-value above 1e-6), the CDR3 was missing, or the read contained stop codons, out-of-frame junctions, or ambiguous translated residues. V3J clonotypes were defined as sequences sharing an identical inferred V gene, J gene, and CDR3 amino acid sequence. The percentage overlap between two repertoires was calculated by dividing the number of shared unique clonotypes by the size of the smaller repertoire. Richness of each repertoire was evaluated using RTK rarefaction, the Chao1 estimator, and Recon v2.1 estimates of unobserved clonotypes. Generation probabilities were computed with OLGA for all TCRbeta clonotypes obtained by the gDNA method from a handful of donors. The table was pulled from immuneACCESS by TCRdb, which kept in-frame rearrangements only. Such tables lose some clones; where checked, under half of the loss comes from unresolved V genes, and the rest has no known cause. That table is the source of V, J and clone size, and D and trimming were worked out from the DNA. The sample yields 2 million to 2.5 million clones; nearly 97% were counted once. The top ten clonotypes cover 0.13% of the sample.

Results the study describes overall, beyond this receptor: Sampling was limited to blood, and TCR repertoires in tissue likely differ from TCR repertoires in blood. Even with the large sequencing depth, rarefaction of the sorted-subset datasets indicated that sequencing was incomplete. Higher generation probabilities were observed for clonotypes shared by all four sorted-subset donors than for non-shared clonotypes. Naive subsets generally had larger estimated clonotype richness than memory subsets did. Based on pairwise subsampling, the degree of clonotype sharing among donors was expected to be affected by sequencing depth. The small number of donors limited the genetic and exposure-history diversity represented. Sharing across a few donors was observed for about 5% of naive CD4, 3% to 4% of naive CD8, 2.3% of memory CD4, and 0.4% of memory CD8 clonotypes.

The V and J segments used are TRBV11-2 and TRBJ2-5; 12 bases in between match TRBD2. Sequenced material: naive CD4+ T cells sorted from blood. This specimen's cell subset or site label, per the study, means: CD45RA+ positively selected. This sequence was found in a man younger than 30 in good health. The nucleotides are TGTGCCAGCAGCTTAGTCTTGCTAGCGGGAGGGCCGCAGGAGACCCAGTACTTC. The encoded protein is CASSLVLLAGGPQETQYF.